The clone carrying this T cell receptor beta chain was detected a few times. Its specificity is not known. The identical CDR3 is also encoded by other nucleotide sequences in the sample. V lost 3 bases and J lost 1, with 6 bases in between. The CDR3 is made up of 13 amino acids. Per the germline V gene, CDR1 is ENHRY and CDR2 is SYGVKD. This sample was included in a study of shared clonotypes between healthy human individuals. On the study more broadly: Samples came from two female and a few male donors aged 18 to 49. Study conclusions and caveats: Generation probabilities were higher for clonotypes shared across all four sorted-subset donors than for unshared ones.

Profiled with immunoSEQ multiplex PCR; TCRdb holds only in-frame clones, not every one. In the table there are a few million clones, more than 80% of which are singletons. Sequencing used naive CD4+ T cells sorted from blood. Subset meaning: CD45RA+ positively selected. This chain links TRBV10-3 with TRBJ1-1; D not resolved. This sequence was found in a man between 18 and 35 years old in good health. CDR3 region: CAISDGRNTEAFF. DNA of the CDR3: TGTGCCATCAGTGACGGGAGGAACACTGAAGCTTTCTTT.